Listed below are T cell receptor beta chains from one sample, sequenced in a study of T cell responses to AZD1222 COVID-19 vaccine. Here immunoSEQ multiplex PCR was the method, and the copy in TCRdb shows in-frame clones only, minus some. The repertoire holds about 110,000 clones, with 90% to 95% as singletons. Specimen: peripheral blood, collected on day 0 of AZD1222 vaccination. The receptors stem from an adult in good health. CDR3s include the opening cysteine and the closing phenylalanine or tryptophan. A D gene is named only where the DNA matches it firmly. Clone size is shown for a subset of rows, as once, few, many or a class of expanded clone.

j_call | v_call | d_call | clone_size | cdr3_aa | cdr3_nt
TRBJ2-3 | TRBV29-1 | TRBD1 | NA | CSVPTGALGSDTQYF | TGCAGCGTTCCCACAGGGGCCCTGGGGTCAGATACGCAGTATTTT
TRBJ2-3 | TRBV12-5 | NA | NA | CASGLGLRTDTQYF | TGTGCTAGTGGTTTAGGCCTTCGCACAGATACGCAGTATTTT
TRBJ1-5 | TRBV16 | TRBD1 | few | CASGGTVSNQPQHF | TGTGCCAGCGGCGGGACAGTTAGCAATCAGCCCCAGCATTTT
TRBJ1-5 | TRBV19 | TRBD1 | NA | CASSMGDRGLSGNQPQHF | TGTGCCAGTAGTATGGGGGACAGGGGGCTGTCTGGCAATCAGCCCCAGCATTTT
TRBJ2-2 | TRBV7-2 | TRBD1 | NA | CASSVQGARTGELFF | TGTGCCAGCAGCGTCCAGGGGGCGAGGACCGGGGAGCTGTTTTTT
TRBJ1-6 | TRBV10-2 | NA | NA | CASSDWGDNSPLHF | TGCGCCAGCAGTGACTGGGGAGATAATTCACCCCTCCACTTT
TRBJ1-5 | TRBV19 | NA | NA | CASSPRDTLSNQPQHF | TGTGCCAGTAGTCCCCGGGACACCCTGAGCAATCAGCCCCAGCATTTT
TRBJ1-1 | TRBV5-4 | NA | once | CASSAPGGTEAFF | TGTGCCAGCAGCGCCCCCGGGGGCACTGAAGCTTTCTTT
TRBJ1-6 | TRBV10-3 | TRBD1 | NA | CAISSRDRGLSPLHF | TGTGCCATCAGTAGCCGGGACAGGGGCCTTTCACCCCTCCACTTT
TRBJ1-1 | TRBV19 | NA | NA | CASSIMDALMNTEAFF | TGTGCCAGTAGTATAATGGACGCGTTGATGAACACTGAAGCTTTCTTT
TRBJ1-4 | TRBV28 | TRBD1 | NA | CASSRDSNEKLFF | TGTGCCAGCAGCCGGGACAGTAATGAAAAACTGTTTTTT
TRBJ2-5 | TRBV5-6 | NA | NA | CASSRLEQETQYF | TGTGCCAGCAGCAGATTGGAGCAAGAGACCCAGTACTTC
TRBJ1-2 | TRBV6-5 | NA | NA | CASSYSRHQNYGYTF | TGTGCCAGCAGTTACTCGAGGCATCAGAACTATGGCTACACCTTC
TRBJ2-2 | TRBV2 | NA | NA | CASSAMNTGELFF | TGTGCCAGCAGTGCGATGAACACCGGGGAGCTGTTTTTT
TRBJ2-2 | TRBV7-2 | NA | once | CASSPSIGLANTGELFF | TGTGCCAGCAGCCCTAGCATCGGGCTAGCGAACACCGGGGAGCTGTTTTTT
TRBJ1-2 | TRBV23-1 | TRBD1 | NA | CASSPYRGLGYTF | TGCGCCAGCAGTCCTTACAGGGGTCTTGGCTACACCTTC
TRBJ1-2 | TRBV29-1 | NA | NA | CSVADSPRGGYTF | TGCAGCGTTGCGGACTCCCCACGGGGTGGCTACACCTTC
TRBJ1-1 | TRBV5-1 | NA | few | CASSLDSYTEAFF | TGCGCCAGCAGCTTGGACAGTTACACTGAAGCTTTCTTT
TRBJ1-1 | TRBV3-1/TRBV3-2 | NA | NA | CASSRDSLNTEAFF | TGTGCCAGCAGTCGCGACAGCCTGAACACTGAAGCTTTCTTT
TRBJ1-1 | TRBV3-1/TRBV3-2 | NA | NA | CASSQARSTEAFF | TGTGCCAGCAGCCAGGCGCGGAGCACTGAAGCTTTCTTT
TRBJ2-7 | TRBV5-1 | TRBD1 | once | CASSFGQGIGEQYF | TGCGCCAGCAGCTTCGGACAGGGGATTGGCGAGCAGTACTTC
TRBJ1-6 | TRBV6-5 | NA | NA | CASSTGQPSSPLHF | TGTGCCAGCAGTACCGGACAGCCATCTTCACCCCTCCACTTT
TRBJ2-7 | TRBV18 | NA | NA | CASSQGSYEQYF | TGTGCCAGCTCACAGGGATCCTACGAGCAGTACTTC
TRBJ1-2 | TRBV6-2/TRBV6-3 | NA | NA | CASSYRDRRFFNYGYTF | TGTGCCAGCAGTTACCGGGACCGCCGGTTTTTTAACTATGGCTACACCTTC
TRBJ2-5 | TRBV4-2 | NA | NA | CASSQGLDLETQYF | TGTGCCAGCAGCCAAGGCTTAGATCTGGAGACCCAGTACTTC